Shown below are 25 T cell receptor beta chains from a single sample sequenced in a study of liver allograft versus peripheral blood T cells. Study context: Comparing T cell receptor repertoires in transplanted livers with those in recipients' peripheral blood was part of the design.

One entry per CDR3 protein results from TCRdb running MiXCR on the reads. The sample has 6,600 or so distinct CDR3 sequences, roughly 17% seen once. These receptors were collected from a human patient who had a liver transplant. Some T cells may trace back to the graft donor.

Judged by abundance, this clonotype is medium-sized. The V and J genes are TRBV29-1 and TRBJ2-7; 10 nucleotides agree with TRBD1. CDR1 and CDR2 (germline): SQVTM, ANQGSEA. Trimming took 4 bases from V and 6 from J; bases not matched to a gene: 6. The CDR3 contains 13 residues. The DNA for the CDR3 is TGCAGCGTTGCGGGACAGGGGTCGGGCGAGCAGTACTTC. Protein product: CSVAGQGSGEQYF.

The chain uses TRBV7-9 and TRBJ2-1; D is perhaps TRBD2 (6 bases). CDR1 is SEHNR, CDR2 FQNEAQ, per germline (reference sequence). The CDR3 is made up of 14 amino acids. Trimming left V 5 bases short and J 4 bases short, with 12 bases between. For the CDR3, the DNA is TGTGCCAGCAGCCCCGACAGCGGGTACAATGAGCAGTTCTTC. Protein product: CASSPDSGYNEQFF.

This clonotype is termed medium-sized. The chain employs TRBV19 and TRBJ1-5; D remains unclear. The V end was cut by 7 bases, the J end by 3 bases, with 19 bases between. Germline CDR1 is LNHDA and CDR2 is SQIVND (reference sequence). This CDR3 comprises 16 residues. CDR3 DNA: TGTGCCAGTATTCCCCCACACTGGACCACCAATCAGCCCCAGCATTTT. Residues: CASIPPHWTTNQPQHF. The variable domain in full, with the rest retrieved from reference TRBV19 and TRBJ1-5, is DGGITQSPKYLFRKEGQNVTLSCEQNLNHDAMYWYRQDPGQGLRLIYYSQIVNDFQKGDIAEGYSVSREKKESFPLTVTSAQKNPTAFYLCASIPPHWTTNQPQHFGDGTRLSIL.

This clonotype rates as medium-sized (0.01 to 0.1%). The chain is built from TRBV7-9 and TRBJ1-3; 7 nucleotides agree with TRBD1. With V trimmed by 6 bases and J by 0 bases, 8 bases remained unmatched. The length of the CDR3 is 16 residues. The germline V gene encodes CDR1 SEHNR and CDR2 FQNEAQ (reference sequence). The CDR3 DNA is TGTGCCAGCAGAAGGGACAGAACCCTCTCTGGAAACACCATATATTTT. This gives the protein CASRRDRTLSGNTIYF.

This clonotype was recorded only once. A much bigger clone sits one base away, suggesting this may be a read error. In DNA form, the CDR3 reads TGTGCCAGCAACAGCTGGACAGACAATGAAAAACTGTTTTTT. Translating gives CASNSWTDNEKLFF. This chain connects TRBV5-4 to TRBJ1-4; D possibly corresponds to TRBD1 (6 bases). Germline loops: CDR1 SGHNT, CDR2 YYREEE (reference sequence). Trimming left V 6 bases short and J 5 bases short, with 14 bases between. There are 14 residues in the CDR3.

This clonotype was seen more than once but under ten times. J is TRBJ2-7 and V is TRBV30; no firm D call. The CDR3 consists of 12 residues. CDR1 and CDR2 from the germline V gene are GTSNPN and SVGIG (reference sequence). V lost 3 bases to trimming and J lost 6 bases, with 12 bases between them. The DNA for the CDR3 is TGTGCCTGGAGGAACGGCTGGGGCGAGCAGTACTTC. This translates into CAWRNGWGEQYF.

This chain uses TRBV5-1 with TRBJ1-1; no reliable D call. The CDR3 totals 13 residues. Germline V gene data show CDR1 as SGHRS and CDR2 as YFSETQ. The ends were cut back, 0 bases at V and 7 bases at J, with 10 bases in the middle. Here the CDR3 DNA reads TGCGCCAGCAGCTTGGCCGGGAAGGGTGAAGCTTTCTTT. Translation: CASSLAGKGEAFF.

This clonotype qualifies as medium-sized (0.01 to 0.1%). The chain joins TRBV6-5 to TRBJ2-1; D not resolved. V dropped 0 bases and J dropped 6 bases, with 6 bases sitting between them. The CDR3 runs 13 residues. Germline V CDR1 and CDR2: MNHEY, SVGAGI. This CDR3 reads CASSYSPFNEQFF. CDR3 sequence (DNA): TGTGCCAGCAGTTACTCCCCGTTCAATGAGCAGTTCTTC.

This clonotype showed up just a few times. CDR3 protein: CASSEKLGQGSEKLFF. CDR3 DNA sequence: TGTGCCAGCAGTGAAAAGTTGGGACAGGGAAGTGAAAAACTGTTTTTT. The chain carries TRBV25-1 and TRBJ1-4; TRBD1 aligns across 9 bases. CDR3 length: 16 residues. In germline, CDR1 is MGHDK, CDR2 SYGVNS. The junction had 8 bases not matched to a gene; V was cut back by 2 bases and J by 7 bases.

By frequency in the sample, this clonotype is medium-sized. This rearrangement joins TRBV18 to TRBJ2-7; 9 positions agree with TRBD2. Germline V gives CDR1 KGHSH, CDR2 LQKENI. After removal of 3 bases from V and 0 bases from J, the junction contained 0 bases not matched to a gene. The CDR3 sequence is 14 residues long. For the CDR3, the DNA is TGTGCCAGCTCACCTAGCGGGAGCTCCTACGAGCAGTACTTC. Residues: CASSPSGSSYEQYF.

This clonotype is classed as medium-sized (0.01 to 0.1%). The gene calls are TRBV13 and TRBJ2-3; D assignment may be TRBD1 or TRBD2 (6 bases each). CDR1 is PRHDT, CDR2 FYEKMQ, per germline (reference sequence). V lost 1 base and J 6 bases, leaving 20 bases between the germline ends. CDR3 length: 17 residues. The CDR3 region has the DNA TGTGCCAGCAGCTTAGCGGTTCGTGGTTGGGGGGCGGATACGCAGTATTTT. Its protein product is CASSLAVRGWGADTQYF.

V and J are TRBV25-1 and TRBJ1-1, with 7 bases identical to TRBD1. V was pared by 5 bases and J by 8 bases, with 14 bases of the junction left unmatched. The CDR3 is made up of 15 amino acids. Per the germline V gene, CDR1 is MGHDK and CDR2 is SYGVNS. CDR3 in amino acids: CASSPETGIVQEAFF. The CDR3, as DNA: TGTGCCAGCAGTCCCGAGACAGGGATTGTGCAAGAAGCTTTCTTT.

The chain joins TRBV3-1 to TRBJ2-2; 10 nucleotides line up with TRBD2. Germline V lookup: CDR1 LGHDT, CDR2 YNNKEL (reference sequence). The trim removed 1 base at V and 1 base at J, leaving 6 bases unmatched. This CDR3 contains 18 residues. CDR3 in DNA: TGTGCCAGCAGCCAAGTAGCGGGGACTAGCGTGAACACCGGGGAGCTGTTTTTT. Its translation is CASSQVAGTSVNTGELFF.

This clonotype is classed as medium-sized. This chain uses TRBV6-1 with TRBJ2-1; 8 bases align to TRBD1. Germline assignment: CDR1 MNHNS and CDR2 SASEGT. This CDR3 has 16 amino acids. With 6 bases clipped from V and 7 bases from J, the junction kept 14 bases outside the gene matches. Here the CDR3 DNA reads TGTGCCAGCAGCCTGACAGGGGCGGACAATTGGAATGAGCAGTTCTTC. It codes for CASSLTGADNWNEQFF.

This clonotype was seen more than once but under ten times. This chain links TRBV20-1 with TRBJ1-2; TRBD1 might be the D (5 bases). Germline CDR1 DFQATT, CDR2 SNEGSKA (reference sequence). CDR3 length equals 12 residues. V was pared by 5 bases and J by 8 bases, with 15 bases between. CDR3 DNA sequence: TGCAGTGCTTCTGCCCGGGGGGGGGGCTACACCTTC. Amino acid sequence: CSASARGGGYTF.

The chain uses TRBV9 and TRBJ1-3; D is uncertain. V lost 4 bases and J 1 base, leaving 12 bases between the germline ends. Germline CDR1 reads SGDLS; CDR2 reads YYNGEE. This CDR3 is 15 amino acids long. CDR3 nucleotide sequence: TGTGCCAGCAGCCCCACCGTAACGTCTGGAAACACCATATATTTT. Its translation is CASSPTVTSGNTIYF.

The J gene is TRBJ2-3, the V gene TRBV7-9; 8 positions agree with TRBD2. The junction had 4 bases not matched to a gene; V was cut back by 5 bases and J by 0 bases. Germline V gene data show CDR1 as SEHNR and CDR2 as FQNEAQ (reference sequence). The CDR3 is 15 residues long. In nucleotides, the CDR3 is TGTGCCAGCAGCACCACGGGGGGGAGCACAGATACGCAGTATTTT. This sequence encodes CASSTTGGSTDTQYF. Combining the CDR3 with reference TRBV7-9 and TRBJ2-3 gives the whole variable domain DTGVSQNPRHKITKRGQNVTFRCDPISEHNRLYWYRQTLGQGPEFLTYFQNEAQLEKSRLLSDRFSAERPKGSFSTLEIQRTEQGDSAMYLCASSTTGGSTDTQYFGPGTRLTVL.

Regarding this clonotype: A read error may explain this, as a much larger clone is one base away. V gene TRBV19 combines with J gene TRBJ2-5; possible D gene TRBD1, 6 bases. Trimming left V 7 bases short and J 5 bases short, with 20 bases between. This CDR3 contains 15 residues. Germline V gene sequence: CDR1 LNHDA, CDR2 SQIVND (reference sequence). CDR3 nucleotides: TGTGCCAGTAAGGTTGGGACATGGGGCGTGGAGACCCAGTACTTC. Amino acid sequence: CASKVGTWGVETQYF.

This clonotype was seen many times. The chain joins TRBV19 to TRBJ2-3, with TRBD2 matching over 7 bases. This CDR3 has 15 residues. Trimming took 5 bases from V and 6 from J; bases not matched to a gene: 11. From germline, CDR1 is LNHDA and CDR2 SQIVND (reference sequence). The CDR3 nucleotides read TGTGCCAGTAGTCCCCAGGGCGGGAGTCAGGATACGCAGTATTTT. Protein sequence: CASSPQGGSQDTQYF. The full variable domain, its missing parts supplied by reference TRBV19 and TRBJ2-3, is DGGITQSPKYLFRKEGQNVTLSCEQNLNHDAMYWYRQDPGQGLRLIYYSQIVNDFQKGDIAEGYSVSREKKESFPLTVTSAQKNPTAFYLCASSPQGGSQDTQYFGPGTRLTVL.

V and J are TRBV27 and TRBJ2-1; the match to TRBD1 covers 12 bases. The CDR3 covers 16 residues. Losses at the gene ends were 10 bases for V and 4 bases for J; bases not matched to a gene: 11. Germline CDR1 MNHEY, CDR2 SMNVEV (reference sequence). Here the CDR3 reads CATSRGDRGLYNEQFF. The CDR3 coding sequence is TGTGCCACCTCGAGGGGGGACAGGGGGCTGTACAATGAGCAGTTCTTC.

This clonotype is classed as medium-sized. J is TRBJ2-5 and V is TRBV24-1; 9 bases are shared with TRBD1. The CDR3 spans 19 residues. J lost 4 bases, V lost 0 bases, and 14 bases had no gene match. Germline values: CDR1 KGHDR, CDR2 SFDVKD. The CDR3 DNA reads as TGTGCCACCAGTGATTTGTCAGACGTTGGGACAGGGCGGAGAGAGACCCAGTACTTC. This codes for CATSDLSDVGTGRRETQYF.

The chain employs TRBV24-1 and TRBJ2-7, with no clear D. V lost 5 bases and J 3 bases, leaving 4 bases between the germline ends. The CDR3 totals 11 residues. Per germline, CDR1 KGHDR and CDR2 SFDVKD. DNA of the CDR3: TGTGCCACCAGTGGAGGCTACGAGCAGTACTTC. Encoded protein: CATSGGYEQYF.

The J gene is TRBJ2-1, the V gene TRBV25-1; 8 positions agree with TRBD2. The V segment lost 1 base and the J segment 3 bases; nucleotides outside the gene matches: 5. Germline CDR1 and CDR2: MGHDK and SYGVNS. The CDR3 has 16 amino acids. The CDR3 nucleotides are TGTGCCAGCAGTGAATCGGAGGGACTAGTCTACAATGAGCAGTTCTTC. The encoded protein is CASSESEGLVYNEQFF.

This clonotype was seen only a few times. The rearrangement uses TRBV28 and TRBJ1-5; no definite D call. The V end was cut by 7 bases, the J end by 5 bases, with 9 bases between. This CDR3 spans 12 amino acids. The V gene's germline CDR1 is MDHEN and CDR2 SYDVKM. CDR3: CASTSSDQPQHF. CDR3 DNA sequence: TGTGCCAGCACGTCTTCCGATCAGCCCCAGCATTTT.

Notes on this clonotype: A much larger clone lies one base from this, so it may be a read error. The chain links TRBV27 to TRBJ2-7; D unclear. The V end was cut by 4 bases, the J end by 3 bases, with 4 bases between. Per germline, CDR1 MNHEY and CDR2 SMNVEV (reference sequence). This CDR3 is built from 11 residues. The CDR3 loop reads CASSSIYEQYF. CDR3 nucleotide sequence: TGTGCCAGCAGTTCTATCTACGAGCAGTACTTC.